This T cell receptor beta chain is from a study of T-cell memory formation after mild COVID-19. TCRdb reanalysed the 5' RACE reads using MiXCR and keeps one entry per CDR3 protein. The table records about 57,000 distinct CDR3 sequences, more than 10% of them present only once. This clonotype was recorded many times. Between the trimmed V and J ends, which lost 3 bases and 1 base, there was a span of 3 bases. The germline gives CDR1 DFQATT, CDR2 SNEGSKA (reference sequence). The CDR3 length is 11 residues. The chain joins TRBV20-1 to TRBJ1-1; unclear D gene. This clonotype was obtained from a man between 18 and 35 years old who had mild COVID-19 (a few samples of this study predate the infection). Cell type and time point are not known. Sequenced sample: PBMCs or a T cell subset sorted from them (not recorded which). CDR3 region: CSARENTEAFF. Here the CDR3 DNA reads TGCAGTGCTAGGGAGAACACTGAAGCTTTCTTT.